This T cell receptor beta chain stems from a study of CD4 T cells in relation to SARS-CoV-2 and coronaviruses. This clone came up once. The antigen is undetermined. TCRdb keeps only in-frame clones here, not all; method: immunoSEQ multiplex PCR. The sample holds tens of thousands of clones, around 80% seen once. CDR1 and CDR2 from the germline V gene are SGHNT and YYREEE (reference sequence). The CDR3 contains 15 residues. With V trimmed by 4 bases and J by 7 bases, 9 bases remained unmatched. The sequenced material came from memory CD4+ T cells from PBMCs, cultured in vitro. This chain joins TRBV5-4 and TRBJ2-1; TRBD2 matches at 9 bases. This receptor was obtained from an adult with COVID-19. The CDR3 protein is CASSPTSGGRNEQFF. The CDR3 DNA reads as TGTGCCAGCAGCCCGACTAGCGGTGGGAGGAATGAGCAGTTCTTC.